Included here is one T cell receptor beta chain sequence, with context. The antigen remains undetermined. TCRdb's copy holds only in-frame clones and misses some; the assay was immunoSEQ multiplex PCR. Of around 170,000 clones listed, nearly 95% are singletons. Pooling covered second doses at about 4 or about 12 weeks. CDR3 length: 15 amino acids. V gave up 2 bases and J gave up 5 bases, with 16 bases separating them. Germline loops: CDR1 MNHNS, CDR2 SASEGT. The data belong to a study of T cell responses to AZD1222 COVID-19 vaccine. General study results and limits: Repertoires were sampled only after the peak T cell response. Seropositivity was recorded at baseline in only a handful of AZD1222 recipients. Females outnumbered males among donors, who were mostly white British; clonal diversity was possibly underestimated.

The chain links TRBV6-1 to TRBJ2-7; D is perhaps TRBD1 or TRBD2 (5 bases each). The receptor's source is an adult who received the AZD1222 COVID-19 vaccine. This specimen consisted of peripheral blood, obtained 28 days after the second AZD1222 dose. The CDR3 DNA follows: TGTGCCAGCAGTGAAAGCCCCGGGACCCTAGACGAGCAGTACTTC. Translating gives CASSESPGTLDEQYF.